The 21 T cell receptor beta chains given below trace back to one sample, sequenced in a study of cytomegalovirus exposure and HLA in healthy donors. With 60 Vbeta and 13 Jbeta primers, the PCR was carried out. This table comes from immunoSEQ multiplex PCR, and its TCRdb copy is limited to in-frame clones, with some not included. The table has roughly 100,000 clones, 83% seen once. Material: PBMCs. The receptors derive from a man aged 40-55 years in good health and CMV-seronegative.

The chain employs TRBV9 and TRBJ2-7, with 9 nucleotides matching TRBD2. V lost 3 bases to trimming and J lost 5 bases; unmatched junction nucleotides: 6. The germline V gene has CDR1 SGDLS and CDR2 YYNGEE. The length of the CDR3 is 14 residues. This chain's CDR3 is CASSGGGLADEQYF. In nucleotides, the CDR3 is TGTGCCAGCAGCGGCGGGGGACTAGCCGACGAGCAGTACTTC.

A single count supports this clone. CDR3 sequence (DNA): TGCGCCAGCAGCCAATGGCGGTTACAAGAGACCCAGTACTTC. Its translation is CASSQWRLQETQYF. This chain uses TRBV4-1 with TRBJ2-5; D uncertain. The V gene's germline CDR1 is MGHRA and CDR2 YSYEKL. Trimming removed 2 bases at V and 2 bases at J, with 9 bases between. CDR3 length: 14 residues.

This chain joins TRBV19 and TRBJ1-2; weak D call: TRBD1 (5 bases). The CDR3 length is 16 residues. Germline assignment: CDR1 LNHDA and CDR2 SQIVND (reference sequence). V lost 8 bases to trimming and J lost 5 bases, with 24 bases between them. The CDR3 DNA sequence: TGTGCCAGTCTATCTGGCAGGACGCTGAAGGGGTATGGCTACACCTTC. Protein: CASLSGRTLKGYGYTF. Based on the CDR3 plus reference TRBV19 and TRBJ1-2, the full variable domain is DGGITQSPKYLFRKEGQNVTLSCEQNLNHDAMYWYRQDPGQGLRLIYYSQIVNDFQKGDIAEGYSVSREKKESFPLTVTSAQKNPTAFYLCASLSGRTLKGYGYTFGSGTRLTVV.

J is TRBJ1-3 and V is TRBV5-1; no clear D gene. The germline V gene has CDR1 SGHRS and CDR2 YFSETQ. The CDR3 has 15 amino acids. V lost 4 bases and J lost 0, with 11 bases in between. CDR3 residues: CASSERSDSGNTIYF. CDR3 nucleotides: TGCGCCAGCAGCGAACGGTCCGACTCTGGAAACACCATATATTTT.

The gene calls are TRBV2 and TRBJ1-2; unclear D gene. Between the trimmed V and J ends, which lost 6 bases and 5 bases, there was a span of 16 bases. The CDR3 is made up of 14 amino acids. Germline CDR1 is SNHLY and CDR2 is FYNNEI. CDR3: CASRYGGPIYGYTF. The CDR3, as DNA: TGTGCCAGCAGGTACGGAGGACCGATATATGGCTACACCTTC.

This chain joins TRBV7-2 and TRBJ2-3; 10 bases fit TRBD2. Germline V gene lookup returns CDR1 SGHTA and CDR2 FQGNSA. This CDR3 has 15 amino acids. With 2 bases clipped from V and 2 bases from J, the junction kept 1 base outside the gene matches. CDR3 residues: CASSLTSGDTDTQYF. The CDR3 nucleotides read TGTGCCAGCAGCTTAACTAGCGGGGACACAGATACGCAGTATTTT.

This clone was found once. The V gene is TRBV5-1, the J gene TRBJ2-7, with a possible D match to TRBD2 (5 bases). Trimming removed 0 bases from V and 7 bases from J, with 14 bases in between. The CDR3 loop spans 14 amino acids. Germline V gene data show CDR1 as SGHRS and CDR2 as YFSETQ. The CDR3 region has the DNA TGCGCCAGCAGCTTGGCCCAGGAGCCGGGGGAGCAGTACTTC. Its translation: CASSLAQEPGEQYF.

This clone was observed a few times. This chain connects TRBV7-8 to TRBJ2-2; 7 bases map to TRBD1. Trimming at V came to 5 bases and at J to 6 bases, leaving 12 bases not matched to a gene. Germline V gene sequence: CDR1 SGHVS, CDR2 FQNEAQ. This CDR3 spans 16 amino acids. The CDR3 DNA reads TGTGCCAGCAGCCCACCGGCAGGGGGAACGGCCGGGGAGCTGTTTTTT. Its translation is CASSPPAGGTAGELFF. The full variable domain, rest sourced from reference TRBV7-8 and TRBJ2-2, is GAGVSQSPRYKVAKRGQDVALRCDPISGHVSLFWYQQALGQGPEFLTYFQNEAQLDKSGLPSDRFFAERPEGSVSTLKIQRTQQEDSAVYLCASSPPAGGTAGELFFGEGSRLTVL.

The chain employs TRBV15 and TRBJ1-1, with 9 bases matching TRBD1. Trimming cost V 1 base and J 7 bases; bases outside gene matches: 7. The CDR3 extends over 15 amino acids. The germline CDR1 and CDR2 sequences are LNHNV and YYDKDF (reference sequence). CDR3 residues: CATSRGIQGASEAFF. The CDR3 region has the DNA TGTGCCACCAGCAGAGGAATACAGGGGGCCAGTGAAGCTTTCTTT.

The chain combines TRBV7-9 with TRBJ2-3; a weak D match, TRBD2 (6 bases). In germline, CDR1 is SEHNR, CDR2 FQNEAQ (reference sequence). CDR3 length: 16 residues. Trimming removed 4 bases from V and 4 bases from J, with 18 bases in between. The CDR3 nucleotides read TGTGCCAGCAGCTCCGAAACCGGGACTCTCCCAGATACGCAGTATTTT. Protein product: CASSSETGTLPDTQYF.

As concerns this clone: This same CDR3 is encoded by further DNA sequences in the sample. CDR3 sequence reads: CASSDRGYGYTF. The DNA for the CDR3 is TGTGCCAGCAGTGACAGAGGGTATGGCTACACCTTC. This chain connects TRBV25-1 to TRBJ1-2; D gene uncertain. This CDR3 has 12 residues. Germline loops: CDR1 MGHDK, CDR2 SYGVNS. V lost 3 bases and J 5 bases, leaving 7 bases between the germline ends.

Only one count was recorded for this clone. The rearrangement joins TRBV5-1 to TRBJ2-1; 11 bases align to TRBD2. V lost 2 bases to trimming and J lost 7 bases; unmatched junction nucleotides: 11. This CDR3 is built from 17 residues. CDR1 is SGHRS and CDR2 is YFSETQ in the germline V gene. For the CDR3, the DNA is TGCGCCAGCAGCTTCCCCTCGGGGTCTAGCGGGGGGAATGAGCAGTTCTTC. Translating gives CASSFPSGSSGGNEQFF.

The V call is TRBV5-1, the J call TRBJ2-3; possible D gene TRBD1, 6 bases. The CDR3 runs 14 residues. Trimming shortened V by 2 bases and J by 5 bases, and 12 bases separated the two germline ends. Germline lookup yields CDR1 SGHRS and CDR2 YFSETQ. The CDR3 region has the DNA TGCGCCAGCAGCTTAAGGCAGGGGATAGATACGCAGTATTTT. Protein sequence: CASSLRQGIDTQYF.

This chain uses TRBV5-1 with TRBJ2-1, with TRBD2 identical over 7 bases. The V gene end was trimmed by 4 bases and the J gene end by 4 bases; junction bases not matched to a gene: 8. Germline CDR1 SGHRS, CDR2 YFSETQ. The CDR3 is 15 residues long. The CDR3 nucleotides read TGCGCCAGCAGCCTAAGCGGGGCCTCTTACAATGAGCAGTTCTTC. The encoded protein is CASSLSGASYNEQFF.

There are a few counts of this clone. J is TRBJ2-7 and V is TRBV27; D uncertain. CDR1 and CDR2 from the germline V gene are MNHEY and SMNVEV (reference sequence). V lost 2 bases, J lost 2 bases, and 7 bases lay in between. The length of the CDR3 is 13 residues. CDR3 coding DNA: TGTGCCAGCAGTTTAGGTACAGCCTACGAGCAGTACTTC. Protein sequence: CASSLGTAYEQYF.

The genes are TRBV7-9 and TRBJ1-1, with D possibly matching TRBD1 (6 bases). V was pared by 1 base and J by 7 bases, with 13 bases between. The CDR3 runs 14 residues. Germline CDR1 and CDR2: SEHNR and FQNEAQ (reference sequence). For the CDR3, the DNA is TGTGCCAGCAGCTTAGAGCAGGGGTCGAATGAAGCTTTCTTT. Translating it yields CASSLEQGSNEAFF.

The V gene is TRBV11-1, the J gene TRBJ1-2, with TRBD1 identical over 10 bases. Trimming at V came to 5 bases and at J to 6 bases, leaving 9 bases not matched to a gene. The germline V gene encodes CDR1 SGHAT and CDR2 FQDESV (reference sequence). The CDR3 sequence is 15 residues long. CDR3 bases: TGTGCCAGCAGCCCCGACAGGGGGCGGGCAAATGGCTACACCTTC. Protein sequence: CASSPDRGRANGYTF.

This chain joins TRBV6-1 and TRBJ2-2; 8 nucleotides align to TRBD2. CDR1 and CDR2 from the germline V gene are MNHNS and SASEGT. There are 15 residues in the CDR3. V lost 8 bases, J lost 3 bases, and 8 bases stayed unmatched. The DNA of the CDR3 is TGTGCCAGCGTCTGGTCGGGGGGGTACACCGGGGAGCTGTTTTTT. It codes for CASVWSGGYTGELFF.

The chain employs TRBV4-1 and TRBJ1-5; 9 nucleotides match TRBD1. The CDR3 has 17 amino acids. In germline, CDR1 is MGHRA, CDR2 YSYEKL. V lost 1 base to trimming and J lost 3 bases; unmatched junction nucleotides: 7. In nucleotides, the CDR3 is TGCGCCAGCAGCCAAGTGGTTGGGACAGGGAACAATCAGCCCCAGCATTTT. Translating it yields CASSQVVGTGNNQPQHF.

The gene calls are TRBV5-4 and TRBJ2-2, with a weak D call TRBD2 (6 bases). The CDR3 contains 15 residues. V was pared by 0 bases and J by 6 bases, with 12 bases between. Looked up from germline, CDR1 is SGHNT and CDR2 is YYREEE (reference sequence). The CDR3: CASSLGREESGELFF. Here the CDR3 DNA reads TGTGCCAGCAGCTTGGGCAGGGAGGAATCCGGGGAGCTGTTTTTT.

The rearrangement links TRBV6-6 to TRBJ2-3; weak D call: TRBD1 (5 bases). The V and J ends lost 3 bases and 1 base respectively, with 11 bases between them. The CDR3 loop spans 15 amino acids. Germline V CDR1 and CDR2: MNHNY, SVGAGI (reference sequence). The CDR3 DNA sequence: TGTGCCAGCAGTTATATAGAAGGGGGCACAGATACGCAGTATTTT. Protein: CASSYIEGGTDTQYF.